These 20 T cell receptor beta chains came from one sample sequenced in a study of blood T cell repertoires in COVID-19. Clones were read by immunoSEQ multiplex PCR, and TCRdb kept only the in-frame ones, dropping some. This sample has 40,000 or so clones, with 85% found just once. The material sequenced was peripheral blood. The receptors derive from a man aged 45 to 65 with active COVID-19.

As for this clone: The identical CDR3 is also encoded by other nucleotide sequences in the sample. The chain carries TRBV24-1 and TRBJ1-2; D perhaps matches TRBD1 (6 bases). Germline V lookup: CDR1 KGHDR, CDR2 SFDVKD. This CDR3 spans 11 amino acids. Trimming removed 4 bases from V and 7 bases from J, with 6 bases in between. In DNA, the CDR3 is TGTGCCACCAGTGACAGGGGTGGCTACACCTTC. Protein: CATSDRGGYTF.

In its sample, this clone was seen once. The chain uses TRBV28 and TRBJ1-1; D is perhaps TRBD1 (6 bases). The CDR3 has 14 amino acids. Germline CDR1 is MDHEN and CDR2 is SYDVKM. Trimming stripped 8 bases from V and 5 bases from J, with 18 bases between. In DNA, the CDR3 is TGTGCCAGCGAACCTCCAGGGGCGAAAACTGAAGCTTTCTTT. Protein sequence: CASEPPGAKTEAFF. Full variable domain (missing parts from reference TRBV28 and TRBJ1-1): DVKVTQSSRYLVKRTGEKVFLECVQDMDHENMFWYRQDPGLGLRLIYFSYDVKMKEKGDIPEGYSVSREKKERFSLILESASTNQTSMYLCASEPPGAKTEAFFGQGTRLTVV.

The chain is built from TRBV9 and TRBJ2-1; D is perhaps TRBD2 (5 bases). Germline V gene data show CDR1 as SGDLS and CDR2 as YYNGEE. Between the trimmed V and J ends, which lost 0 bases and 0 bases, there was a span of 13 bases. This CDR3 has 17 amino acids. The CDR3 loop reads CASSVGFRGSSYNEQFF. CDR3 coding DNA: TGTGCCAGCAGCGTAGGGTTCCGGGGAAGCTCCTACAATGAGCAGTTCTTC.

Comment on this clone: An end of the junction differs from the germline gene, which may be a read error. The chain couples TRBV7-7 to TRBJ1-4, with a weak D call TRBD1 (6 bases). The germline V gene has CDR1 SSHAT and CDR2 FNYEAQ (reference sequence). This CDR3 region has 18 residues. The CDR3 is CASSPYPRGSATNEKLFF. The CDR3 DNA reads as TGTGCTAGCAGCCCCTACCCCAGGGGATCCGCAACTAATGAAAAACTGTTTTTT.

This sequence joins TRBV6-6 and TRBJ2-7; 9 bases line up with TRBD1. The J segment lost 3 bases and the V segment lost 5 bases, leaving 14 bases of the junction unmatched. This CDR3 is built from 17 residues. The V gene's germline CDR1 is MNHNY and CDR2 SVGAGI (reference sequence). The CDR3 bases are TGTGCCAGCAGTCCACCGGGACAGGGTCTAGTGAGCTACGAGCAGTACTTC. Protein sequence: CASSPPGQGLVSYEQYF.

This clone was counted a few times. J is TRBJ2-3 and V is TRBV25-1; 11 nucleotides match TRBD2. The CDR3 runs 15 residues. From germline, CDR1 is MGHDK and CDR2 SYGVNS. Germline trimming cut 6 bases from V and 2 bases from J; bases unmatched to any gene: 4. CDR3 in DNA: TGTGCCAGCAGAAGGACTAGCGGGCCCACAGATACGCAGTATTTT. Translation: CASRRTSGPTDTQYF.

The V call is TRBV5-4, the J call TRBJ2-1, with 10 bases identical to TRBD2. The CDR3 covers 15 residues. The V and J ends lost 4 bases and 7 bases, in that order; junction bases with no gene match: 8. Germline V gene lookup returns CDR1 SGHNT and CDR2 YYREEE (reference sequence). The CDR3 is CASSLGLAAQNEQFF. The CDR3 nucleotides are TGTGCCAGCAGCCTCGGACTAGCGGCCCAAAATGAGCAGTTCTTC.

This chain uses TRBV27 with TRBJ2-1, with 7 bases lining up with TRBD2. J was trimmed by 1 base and V by 0 bases; bases with no gene match: 3. The V gene's germline CDR1 is MNHEY and CDR2 SMNVEV (reference sequence). The CDR3 length is 16 residues. The CDR3 here is CASSLSAGESYNEQFF. The CDR3 DNA follows: TGTGCCAGCAGTTTATCGGCGGGAGAGTCCTACAATGAGCAGTTCTTC.

This chain links TRBV11-2 with TRBJ2-1; the D gene is possibly TRBD1 (6 bases). Trimming pared 6 bases from V and 6 bases from J, leaving 9 bases between. Per the germline V gene, CDR1 is SGHAT and CDR2 is FQNNGV. The CDR3 totals 12 residues. The CDR3 coding sequence is TGTGCCAGCAGAAAGGACAGCAATGAGCAGTTCTTC. This sequence encodes CASRKDSNEQFF. Together with reference TRBV11-2 and TRBJ2-1, the CDR3 gives the full variable domain: EAGVAQSPRYKIIEKRQSVAFWCNPISGHATLYWYQQILGQGPKLLIQFQNNGVVDDSQLPKDRFSAERLKGVDSTLKIQPAKLEDSAVYLCASRKDSNEQFFGPGTRLTVL.

This sequence joins TRBV7-2 and TRBJ1-5; 8 positions agree with TRBD1. There are 15 residues in the CDR3. CDR1 SGHTA and CDR2 FQGNSA come from the germline V gene. V shed 5 bases and J 7 bases; nucleotides not matched to a gene: 10. The CDR3: CASSPTRTGRQPQHF. Written as DNA, the CDR3 is TGTGCCAGCAGCCCAACGCGGACAGGGAGGCAGCCCCAGCATTTT. Full variable domain (outside the CDR3, taken from reference TRBV7-2 and TRBJ1-5): GAGVSQSPSNKVTEKGKDVELRCDPISGHTALYWYRQSLGQGLEFLIYFQGNSAPDKSGLPSDRFSAERTGGSVSTLTIQRTQQEDSAVYLCASSPTRTGRQPQHFGDGTRLSIL.

This rearrangement joins TRBV7-3 to TRBJ2-1; the D is unclear. V dropped 0 bases and J dropped 5 bases, with 11 bases sitting between them. The length of the CDR3 is 15 residues. CDR1 is SGHTA and CDR2 is FQGTGA in the germline V gene. The CDR3 nucleotides read TGTGCCAGCAGCTTAACTGACGGCGGCAACAATGAGCAGTTCTTC. It encodes CASSLTDGGNNEQFF.

The V gene is TRBV9, the J gene TRBJ2-5; 9 bases align to TRBD2. Per the germline V gene, CDR1 is SGDLS and CDR2 is YYNGEE. The J segment lost 2 bases and the V segment lost 4 bases, leaving 9 bases of the junction unmatched. The CDR3 length is 16 residues. For the CDR3, the DNA is TGTGCCAGCAGCACAAGTGGTCTAGCGGGGCAAGAGACCCAGTACTTC. Amino acid sequence: CASSTSGLAGQETQYF.

The gene calls are TRBV5-1 and TRBJ2-5; 11 nucleotides align to TRBD2. The germline V gene encodes CDR1 SGHRS and CDR2 YFSETQ. Germline trimming cut 0 bases from V and 0 bases from J; bases unmatched to any gene: 4. The CDR3 is 17 residues long. The CDR3 here is CASSLGGLAAYQETQYF. The CDR3 DNA reads TGCGCCAGCAGCTTGGGGGGACTAGCGGCATACCAAGAGACCCAGTACTTC.

V and J are TRBV5-1 and TRBJ2-1, with TRBD2 matching 10 bases. CDR1 is SGHRS, CDR2 YFSETQ, per germline. V trimming: 1 base; J trimming: 8 bases; junction bases outside the gene matches: 9. The CDR3 length is 16 residues. The CDR3 sequence: CASSLPSGGAGDEQFF. In nucleotides, the CDR3 is TGCGCCAGCAGCTTGCCCAGCGGGGGGGCCGGGGATGAGCAGTTCTTC.

The chain has TRBV5-8 and TRBJ2-2; 9 nucleotides line up with TRBD2. The length of the CDR3 is 20 residues. V lost 2 bases and J lost 0; bases outside the gene matches: 14. The germline V gene encodes CDR1 SGHTS and CDR2 YDEGEE. The CDR3, as DNA: TGTGCCAGCAGCTTACCTCCGACTAGCGGATCCCGATCGAACACCGGGGAGCTGTTTTTT. It translates to CASSLPPTSGSRSNTGELFF.

The gene calls are TRBV5-4 and TRBJ1-6, with TRBD1 identical over 8 bases. V shed 0 bases, J shed 6 bases, and the junction held 2 bases outside the gene matches. The CDR3 totals 15 residues. The germline CDR1 and CDR2 sequences are SGHNT and YYREEE (reference sequence). The CDR3 DNA is TGTGCCAGCAGCTTGGACAGGGGGGGTAATTCACCCCTCCACTTT. This gives the protein CASSLDRGGNSPLHF.

The genes are TRBV6-2 or TRBV6-3 and TRBJ1-3, with D uncertain. Germline CDR1 reads MNHEY; CDR2 reads SVGEGT. CDR3 length: 13 amino acids. V shed 5 bases and J shed 0 bases, with 5 bases lying between them. DNA for the CDR3: TGTGCCAGCAGTGGACTCTCTGGAAACACCATATATTTT. It translates to CASSGLSGNTIYF.

The chain has TRBV15 and TRBJ2-7, with D possibly being TRBD1 (6 bases). Germline V gene data show CDR1 as LNHNV and CDR2 as YYDKDF (reference sequence). Trimming shortened V by 2 bases and J by 6 bases, and 23 bases separated the two germline ends. The CDR3 runs to 17 residues. Here the CDR3 reads CATSRHVAQGRFSEQYF. CDR3 sequence (DNA): TGTGCCACCAGCAGACACGTCGCGCAGGGGCGTTTTAGCGAGCAGTACTTC.

The chain couples TRBV7-7 to TRBJ2-1; 10 nucleotides agree with TRBD2. Germline CDR1 is SSHAT and CDR2 is FNYEAQ (reference sequence). With 4 bases clipped from V and 7 bases from J, the junction kept 7 bases outside the gene matches. CDR3 length: 15 residues. In DNA form, the CDR3 reads TGTGCCAGCAGCTCCCGCCTAGCGGGAGTAAATGAGCAGTTCTTC. This translates into CASSSRLAGVNEQFF.

The chain couples TRBV5-1 to TRBJ2-5; TRBD2 matches 10 bases. CDR1 and CDR2 from the germline V gene are SGHRS and YFSETQ. This CDR3 is 16 amino acids long. V lost 4 bases, J lost 5 bases, and 11 bases stayed unmatched. CDR3 sequence: CASSLEPSGGGETQYF. The CDR3 region has the DNA TGCGCCAGCAGCCTGGAACCTAGCGGGGGAGGTGAGACCCAGTACTTC.